This T cell receptor (beta chain) was captured by sequencing in a study of T cell responses to AZD1222 COVID-19 vaccine. Study details: The study pooled second doses at about 4 or about 12 weeks. Study-level points and caveats: Only after the peak T cell response were repertoires sampled. Donor demographics were predominantly white British with a female majority; clonal diversity may be underestimated.

Only in-frame clones appear in the TCRdb table, and some are missing; sequencing was by immunoSEQ multiplex PCR. The sample has under 200,000 clones; 85% to 95% are singletons. A remark on this clone: The antigen remains undetermined.

The CDR3 sequence is 13 residues long. V shed 5 bases and J 10 bases; nucleotides not matched to a gene: 6. The clonotype comes from an adult in good health. Sequencing was performed on peripheral blood, taken on day 0 of AZD1222 vaccination. V and J are TRBV12-3 or TRBV12-4 and TRBJ1-3; the match to TRBD1 covers 9 bases. The CDR3 DNA follows: TGTGCCAGCAGTCTTGGACAGGGGAAGACCATATATTTT. Residues: CASSLGQGKTIYF.